This T cell receptor (beta chain) was identified during a study of cytomegalovirus exposure and HLA in healthy donors. CDR1 and CDR2 from the germline V gene are ENHRY and SYGVKD. The CDR3 totals 13 residues. The V and J ends lost 7 bases and 8 bases, in that order; junction bases with no gene match: 5. In the PCR, 60 Vbeta and 13 Jbeta primers were used. Some clones are missing from TCRdb's copy, which holds only in-frame ones; the method was immunoSEQ multiplex PCR. In the table there are approximately 160,000 clones, about four fifths of which are singletons. V gene TRBV10-3 combines with J gene TRBJ1-6; 7 bases agree with TRBD1. Source material: PBMCs. This TCR was sampled from a male donor in good health and CMV-seronegative. DNA of the CDR3: TGTGCCATCAACCCTGGACAGGATTCACCCCTCCACTTT. Its protein is CAINPGQDSPLHF.